These 27 T cell receptor beta chains were all obtained from the same sample, sequenced in a study of HIV-infected patients and healthy controls. Alpha and beta constant-region primers primed reverse transcription of around 500 ng RNA. Separate chain-specific third strand synthesis with multiplexing indices produced the alpha and beta libraries. TCRdb fed the 5' RACE reads into MiXCR, producing one record per CDR3 protein. The sample records fewer than 6,500 distinct CDR3 sequences, about 8.7% being singletons. Follow-up blood was drawn about 14 weeks, roughly three months, after antiretroviral therapy began. Whole blood was used without fractionation, so all unsorted peripheral T cells were included. Material: blood, obtained during antiretroviral therapy. The receptor set was obtained from an adult with HIV infection.

This clonotype rates as medium-sized. The CDR3 sequence: CASSPPTDTQYF. CDR3 coding DNA: TGTGCCAGCAGTCCCCCCACAGATACGCAGTATTTT. This chain links TRBV28 with TRBJ2-3; D is undetermined. The V end lost 5 bases, the J end lost 2 bases, and 5 bases lay between the germline ends. The CDR3 totals 12 residues. Germline V CDR1 and CDR2: MDHEN, SYDVKM.

This clonotype is medium-sized within its sample. The chain joins TRBV7-9 to TRBJ2-1; no definite D call. Per germline, CDR1 SEHNR and CDR2 FQNEAQ (reference sequence). The CDR3 is 12 residues long. The V and J ends lost 6 bases and 10 bases respectively, with 13 bases between them. CDR3 protein: CASRSASPEQFF. The DNA of the CDR3 is TGTGCCAGCAGGTCCGCGAGTCCGGAGCAGTTCTTC.

By share, this clonotype ranks as large. This rearrangement joins TRBV5-1 to TRBJ2-7; D not certain. The CDR3 spans 14 residues. Trimming cost V 0 bases and J 4 bases, with 11 bases left between them. From germline, CDR1 is SGHRS and CDR2 YFSETQ. For the CDR3, the DNA is TGCGCCAGCAGCTTGGAGTCAGATTTTTACGAGCAGTACTTC. Translated: CASSLESDFYEQYF. Drawing the rest from reference TRBV5-1 and TRBJ2-7, the complete variable domain is KAGVTQTPRYLIKTRGQQVTLSCSPISGHRSVSWYQQTPGQGLQFLFEYFSETQRNKGNFPGRFSGRQFSNSRSEMNVSTLELGDSALYLCASSLESDFYEQYFGPGTRLTVT.

This clonotype was picked up many times. The V gene is TRBV30, the J gene TRBJ1-2; no clear D. CDR1 GTSNPN and CDR2 SVGIG come from the germline V gene (reference sequence). V was shortened by 2 bases and J by 6 bases, with 10 bases between the two germline ends. This CDR3 contains 12 residues. CDR3 in amino acids: CAWSMGGDGYTF. In nucleotides, the CDR3 is TGTGCCTGGAGTATGGGCGGGGATGGCTACACCTTC. The complete variable domain, with remaining parts taken from reference TRBV30 and TRBJ1-2, reads SQTIHQWPATLVQPVGSPLSLECTVEGTSNPNLYWYRQAAGRGLQLLFYSVGIGQISSEVPQNLSASRPQDRQFILSSKKLLLSDSGFYLCAWSMGGDGYTFGSGTRLTVV.

Judged by abundance, this clonotype is medium-sized. The chain uses TRBV7-2 and TRBJ2-1, with 12 nucleotides matching TRBD2. V trimming: 1 base; J trimming: 6 bases; junction bases outside the gene matches: 1. The CDR3 covers 15 residues. CDR1 SGHTA and CDR2 FQGNSA come from the germline V gene. CDR3 DNA sequence: TGTGCCAGCAGCTTAGAACTAGCGGGGGGCAATGAGCAGTTCTTC. Translated, it gives CASSLELAGGNEQFF.

There are many counts of this clonotype. The rearrangement links TRBV20-1 to TRBJ2-4; D is perhaps TRBD1 (5 bases). CDR3 length equals 14 residues. Germline assignment: CDR1 DFQATT and CDR2 SNEGSKA (reference sequence). Trimming cost V 2 bases and J 6 bases, with 14 bases left between them. Written as DNA, the CDR3 is TGCAGTGCTAGAACGGGCGACAGCTCAAACATTCAGTACTTC. Residues: CSARTGDSSNIQYF.

The CDR3 sequence: CASSPGQVSGTEAFF. CDR3 DNA sequence: TGTGCCAGCAGTCCGGGACAGGTTTCTGGCACTGAAGCTTTCTTT. The chain recombines TRBV28 with TRBJ1-1, with 8 bases matching TRBD1. The ends lost 5 bases at V and 4 bases at J; junction bases unmatched: 9. The CDR3 runs to 15 residues. Germline assignment: CDR1 MDHEN and CDR2 SYDVKM.

This clonotype rates as medium-sized. DNA for the CDR3: TGTGCCAGTGGTGAACCCGGGGGGAACTACTACGAGCAGTACTTC. This translates into CASGEPGGNYYEQYF. V usage is TRBV28 and J usage is TRBJ2-7, with 7 bases fitting TRBD2. The CDR3 spans 15 residues. The V and J ends lost 9 bases and 3 bases, in that order; junction bases with no gene match: 14. Germline CDR1 reads MDHEN; CDR2 reads SYDVKM. The full variable domain, its missing parts supplied by reference TRBV28 and TRBJ2-7, is DVKVTQSSRYLVKRTGEKVFLECVQDMDHENMFWYRQDPGLGLRLIYFSYDVKMKEKGDIPEGYSVSREKKERFSLILESASTNQTSMYLCASGEPGGNYYEQYFGPGTRLTVT.

By frequency in the sample, this clonotype is medium-sized. V is TRBV7-8 and J is TRBJ1-5; D uncertain. The germline V gene has CDR1 SGHVS and CDR2 FQNEAQ. V was shortened by 3 bases and J by 0 bases, with 6 bases between the two germline ends. The CDR3 has 14 amino acids. This chain's CDR3 is CASSFGPSNQPQHF. Written as DNA, the CDR3 is TGTGCCAGCAGCTTTGGACCTAGCAATCAGCCCCAGCATTTT.

Within the sample, this clonotype is medium-sized. The rearrangement joins TRBV4-2 to TRBJ2-6, with D uncertain. Germline assignment: CDR1 LGHNA and CDR2 YNFKEQ. V was shortened by 4 bases and J by 4 bases, with 5 bases between the two germline ends. The CDR3 covers 13 residues. For the CDR3, the DNA is TGTGCCAGCAGCCCCCCCGGGGCCAACGTCCTGACTTTC. Translating gives CASSPPGANVLTF.

In its sample, this clonotype is medium-sized. V and J are TRBV27 and TRBJ2-7, with D maybe TRBD1 (6 bases). The germline V gene has CDR1 MNHEY and CDR2 SMNVEV (reference sequence). The CDR3 covers 14 residues. Trimming took 5 bases from V and 2 from J, leaving 13 bases between them. The CDR3 region is CASSRTRTAYEQYF. CDR3 nucleotides: TGTGCCAGCAGTCGAACCCGGACAGCCTACGAGCAGTACTTC.

This clonotype occurred many times. The CDR3 is CASSPPAGGLEQYF. The DNA of the CDR3 is TGTGCCAGCAGCCCCCCAGCGGGAGGCCTCGAGCAGTACTTC. This chain links TRBV7-6 with TRBJ2-7, with 9 bases identical to TRBD2. The CDR3 consists of 14 residues. The ends lost 5 bases at V and 6 bases at J; junction bases unmatched: 8. The germline CDR1 and CDR2 sequences are SGHVS and FNYEAQ. The variable domain in full, completed from reference TRBV7-6 and TRBJ2-7, reads GAGVSQSPRYKVTKRGQDVALRCDPISGHVSLYWYRQALGQGPEFLTYFNYEAQQDKSGLPNDRFSAERPEGSISTLTIQRTEQRDSAMYRCASSPPAGGLEQYFGPGTRLTVT.

By share of the sample, this clonotype is medium-sized. This rearrangement joins TRBV9 to TRBJ2-2; D is uncertain. Deletions cut 0 bases from V and 5 bases from J, with 11 bases between. CDR3 length: 15 residues. CDR1 is SGDLS and CDR2 is YYNGEE in the germline V gene. The CDR3 nucleotides read TGTGCCAGCAGCGTAGTAAGTGGTCCAACCGGGGAGCTGTTTTTT. Amino acids: CASSVVSGPTGELFF. Complete variable domain (other parts from reference TRBV9 and TRBJ2-2): DSGVTQTPKHLITATGQRVTLRCSPRSGDLSVYWYQQSLDQGLQFLIQYYNGEERAKGNILERFSAQQFPDLHSELNLSSLELGDSALYFCASSVVSGPTGELFFGEGSRLTVL.

This clonotype was observed at least ten times. The V call is TRBV7-6, the J call TRBJ2-1; 8 bases line up with TRBD1. The germline V gene has CDR1 SGHVS and CDR2 FNYEAQ. This CDR3 has 18 residues. The trim removed 5 bases at V and 3 bases at J, leaving 15 bases unmatched. Here the CDR3 reads CASSLTKTPGTGYNEQFF. DNA of the CDR3: TGTGCCAGCAGCCTTACAAAGACCCCGGGGACAGGCTACAATGAGCAGTTCTTC.

CDR3: CSARWGLLAKNIQYF. The CDR3 DNA is TGCAGTGCTAGATGGGGGCTCCTCGCCAAAAACATTCAGTACTTC. The chain uses TRBV20-1 and TRBJ2-4; a possible D gene is TRBD1 (6 bases). Germline loops: CDR1 DFQATT, CDR2 SNEGSKA (reference sequence). This CDR3 is built from 15 residues. V shed 2 bases and J shed 1 base, with 12 bases lying between them.

There are many counts of this clonotype. The chain is built from TRBV20-1 and TRBJ1-1; D perhaps matches TRBD1 (5 bases). This CDR3 has 14 amino acids. Per germline, CDR1 DFQATT and CDR2 SNEGSKA (reference sequence). V was clipped by 5 bases and J by 11 bases, with 24 bases between them. CDR3 sequence: CSALLRDGTVEAFF. CDR3 coding DNA: TGCAGTGCTTTACTCCGGGACGGAACCGTGGAGGCTTTCTTT.

This clonotype qualifies as medium-sized. This rearrangement joins TRBV7-9 to TRBJ1-5; 7 bases line up with TRBD1. The V gene end was trimmed by 8 bases and the J gene end by 1 base; junction bases not matched to a gene: 5. Germline loops: CDR1 SEHNR, CDR2 FQNEAQ (reference sequence). This CDR3 region has 14 residues. CDR3 DNA: TGTGCCAGCGGCAAGGGACAGAGCAATCAGCCCCAGCATTTT. Residues: CASGKGQSNQPQHF.

The CDR3 protein is CASSPETLANTGELFF. CDR3 coding DNA: TGTGCCAGCAGCCCCGAAACCCTCGCGAACACCGGGGAGCTGTTTTTT. V gene TRBV2 combines with J gene TRBJ2-2; D is unresolved. Germline CDR1 and CDR2: SNHLY and FYNNEI. With 6 bases removed from V and 0 bases from J, the gap between germline ends came to 14 bases. This CDR3 comprises 16 residues.

This clonotype was seen only a few times. The chain is built from TRBV19 and TRBJ2-5; 9 positions match TRBD1. The germline gives CDR1 LNHDA, CDR2 SQIVND (reference sequence). The length of the CDR3 is 15 residues. V trimming: 6 bases; J trimming: 4 bases; junction bases outside the gene matches: 9. The CDR3 nucleotides read TGTGCCAGTAGCACAATTACAGGGGGCCCAGAGACCCAGTACTTC. Translating it yields CASSTITGGPETQYF.

This rearrangement joins TRBV6-6 to TRBJ2-7; no firm D call. Germline loops: CDR1 MNHNY, CDR2 SVGAGI (reference sequence). This CDR3 is built from 14 residues. Trimming took off 5 bases at V and 5 bases at J, with 16 bases between the two ends. CDR3 bases: TGTGCCAGCAGTCCCCACCTCAGGAAGAACGAGCAGTACTTC. This translates into CASSPHLRKNEQYF.

Judged by abundance, this clonotype is medium-sized. V and J are TRBV29-1 and TRBJ2-3, with D maybe TRBD2 (6 bases). The CDR3 loop spans 16 amino acids. The ends were cut back, 3 bases at V and 1 base at J, with 17 bases in the middle. Per germline, CDR1 SQVTM and CDR2 ANQGSEA. Here the CDR3 DNA reads TGCAGCGTTGACCCAAGGACCAGCGGGCGCACAGATACGCAGTATTTT. It yields the protein CSVDPRTSGRTDTQYF.

This clonotype is medium-sized in the sample. This chain uses TRBV28 with TRBJ2-5, with 13 bases lining up with TRBD2. CDR3 length equals 17 residues. The germline CDR1 and CDR2 sequences are MDHEN and SYDVKM. V lost 5 bases, J lost 3 bases, and 9 bases stayed unmatched. The CDR3 DNA sequence: TGTGCCAGCAGTGTTGCCGGACTAGCGGGAGTGGAAGAGACCCAGTACTTC. Amino acid sequence: CASSVAGLAGVEETQYF. Variable domain in full (rest from reference TRBV28 and TRBJ2-5): DVKVTQSSRYLVKRTGEKVFLECVQDMDHENMFWYRQDPGLGLRLIYFSYDVKMKEKGDIPEGYSVSREKKERFSLILESASTNQTSMYLCASSVAGLAGVEETQYFGPGTRLLVL.

This clonotype qualifies as large. The chain combines TRBV5-6 with TRBJ2-3; D gene unclear. The CDR3 length is 12 residues. Germline-derived CDR1 and CDR2 are SGHDT and YYEEEE. V was cut by 0 bases and J by 9 bases, with 8 bases left in between. This chain's CDR3 is CASSLEGLTQYF. The DNA of the CDR3 is TGTGCCAGCAGCTTGGAAGGCCTGACGCAGTATTTT.

A word on this clonotype: With a much larger clone just one base away, this may be a read error. The missing conserved phenylalanine or tryptophan at the end of this CDR3 makes a read error likely. The J gene is TRBJ1-2, the V gene TRBV5-1, with TRBD1 as a possible D gene (6 bases). Deletions cut 5 bases from V and 6 bases from J, with 8 bases between. The length of the CDR3 is 11 residues. CDR1 SGHRS and CDR2 YFSETQ come from the germline V gene. The CDR3 region is CASRGTNGYTS. In DNA, the CDR3 is TGCGCCAGCAGAGGGACAAATGGCTACACCTCC.

In this sample, this clonotype turned up many times. This chain joins TRBV7-9 and TRBJ1-2; 10 positions agree with TRBD1. This CDR3 comprises 15 residues. The germline CDR1 and CDR2 sequences are SEHNR and FQNEAQ (reference sequence). After removal of 3 bases from V and 9 bases from J, the junction contained 10 bases not matched to a gene. CDR3 residues: CASSFSGTGVDRYTF. CDR3 nucleotide sequence: TGTGCCAGCAGCTTTTCGGGGACAGGGGTGGATCGCTACACCTTC.

This clonotype was observed at least ten times. The V and J genes are TRBV5-6 and TRBJ1-4, with D perhaps TRBD1 (6 bases). The CDR3 loop spans 14 amino acids. Germline CDR1 reads SGHDT; CDR2 reads YYEEEE. The V end was cut by 2 bases, the J end by 8 bases, with 13 bases between. This CDR3 is CASSFSGAREKLFF. The DNA for the CDR3 is TGTGCCAGCAGCTTTTCGGGGGCCCGGGAAAAACTGTTTTTT.

This clonotype is medium-sized within its sample. The rearrangement links TRBV10-3 to TRBJ2-7, with 7 nucleotides matching TRBD2. Germline V gives CDR1 ENHRY, CDR2 SYGVKD. With 1 base clipped from V and 3 bases from J, the junction kept 9 bases outside the gene matches. The length of the CDR3 is 16 residues. The CDR3 nucleotides read TGTGCCATCAGTGAGTACTCTGGCGGGAGTCGCTACGAGCAGTACTTC. Residues: CAISEYSGGSRYEQYF.